This T cell receptor (beta chain) stems from a study of glioma-infiltrating T cells. Study-level findings and limits: Only very few CDR3 sequences appeared in both tissue and blood. Above-expected tissue-blood divergence occurred in all gliomas, most in low-grade ones.

Details on this clonotype: The antigen is not known.

Germline V lookup: CDR1 LGHDT, CDR2 YNNKEL (reference sequence). Trimming shortened V by 5 bases and J by 6 bases, and 13 bases separated the two germline ends. This CDR3 is 13 amino acids long. TCR alpha and beta CDR3 regions were amplified from RNA using iRepertoire nested multiplex PCR. Input was roughly 95-450 ng of tissue mRNA or PBMC total RNA. Via MiXCR, TCRdb re-called the multiplex PCR reads, giving one row per CDR3 protein. In the table there are over 140,000 distinct CDR3 sequences, roughly 43% of which are singletons. Sequenced sample: glioma tissue, nonneoplastic brain tissue, or PBMCs (not recorded which). This sequence was found in a human donor with low-grade glioma or glioblastoma, undergoing nonglioma brain surgery, or in good health (not recorded which). The V and J genes are TRBV3-1 and TRBJ1-2, with D maybe TRBD1 (6 bases). CDR3 residues: CASSYSQGDGYTF. The CDR3 DNA reads as TGTGCCAGCAGCTACTCACAGGGAGATGGCTACACCTTC.